Sequencing of this T cell receptor (beta chain) was carried out in a study of blood T cell repertoires in COVID-19 (TCRdb year 2020). For the wider study: Collaborator samples came from the United States, Italy and Spain and covered acute and convalescent phases of COVID-19. The material from the prospective study consisted of cDNA or gDNA derived from T cells, B-cell-depleted T cells, or PBMCs. Subjects who had been exposed to COVID-19, were actively infected with it, or had recovered from it provided the deeply sampled blood TCRbeta repertoires that made up the dataset. The repertoires were released in a freely available public database meant as a resource for research on the immune response to SARS-CoV-2. The samples were drawn from two sources: the first 160 participants of the ongoing ImmuneRACE study, and over 950 subjects contributed by 6 global collaborators. Sample metadata almost always included a de-identified subject ID, COVID-19 status, age in years and sex. Where available, HLA class I and class II types were obtained from metadata supplied by the sample provider rather than from assay-based typing.

The paper's findings and limits, for the study overall: Clinical and demographic metadata were provided uncurated, with the amount varying by source and participant.

The immunoSEQ Assay, a bias-controlled multiplex PCR, was used to amplify TCRbeta CDR3 regions from genomic DNA. As for the original processing: The number of nucleated cells in each sample was estimated by amplification of reference gene primers within the assay. To quantify the absolute abundance of each unique TCRbeta CDR3 rearrangement, sequence reads were collapsed and filtered. For each sample, productive Simpson clonality was calculated as the square root of Simpson's diversity index across productive rearrangements. Not all clones reach the TCRdb copy of this immuneACCESS table, which keeps in-frame sequences only. Checked studies attribute under half of the gap to unresolved V genes and leave the rest unexplained. The V and J calls and the clone size are those of that table, but D and trimming were determined from the DNA. The sample contains more than 90,000 clones, around 84% of them found a single time. Jointly, the top ten make up around 38% of the sample.

Taken from cysteine to phenylalanine, the CDR3 has 17 residues. Only the CDR3 part of the read is kept: 51 bases, read in frame from the first base. CDR1 LGHNA and CDR2 YSLEER were looked up in the germline V gene. Unmatched junction bases come to 5, with V trimmed by 1 base and J by 3 bases. As for this clone: No antigen is known for it. There are no base qualities to consult, and no much larger clone falls within one base.

The collaborating institutions used their own protocols to collect whole blood in K2EDTA tubes. For TCRbeta analysis, collaborators shipped samples as frozen whole blood, isolated PBMCs, or DNA extracted from either of those sample types. Sequenced input: peripheral blood. The V and J genes are TRBV4-3 and TRBJ2-2, with TRBD1 identical over 10 junction bases. The receptor was derived from a man older than 75 with acute or convalescent COVID-19. The DNA reads as follows: TGCGCCAGCAGCCAAGGGACAGGGGGACGCTACACCGGGGAGCTGTTTTTT. Its translation is CASSQGTGGRYTGELFF.